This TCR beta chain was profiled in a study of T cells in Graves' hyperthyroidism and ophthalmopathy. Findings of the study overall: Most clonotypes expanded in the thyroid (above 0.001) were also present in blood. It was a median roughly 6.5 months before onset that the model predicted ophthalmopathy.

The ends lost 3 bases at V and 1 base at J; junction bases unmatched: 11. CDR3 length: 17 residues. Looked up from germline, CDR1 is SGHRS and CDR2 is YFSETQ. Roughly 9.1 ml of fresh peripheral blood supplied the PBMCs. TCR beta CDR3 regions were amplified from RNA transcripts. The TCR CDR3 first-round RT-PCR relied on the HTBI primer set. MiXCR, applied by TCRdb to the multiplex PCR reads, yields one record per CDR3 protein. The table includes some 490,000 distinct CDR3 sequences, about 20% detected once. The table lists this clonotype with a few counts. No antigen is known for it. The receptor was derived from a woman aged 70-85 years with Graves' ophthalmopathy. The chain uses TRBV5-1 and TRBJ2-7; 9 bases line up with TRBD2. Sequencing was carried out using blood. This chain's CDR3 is CASSSIGGRVASYEQYF. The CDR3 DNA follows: TGCGCCAGCAGCTCGATCGGCGGGAGGGTAGCGTCCTACGAGCAGTACTTC.